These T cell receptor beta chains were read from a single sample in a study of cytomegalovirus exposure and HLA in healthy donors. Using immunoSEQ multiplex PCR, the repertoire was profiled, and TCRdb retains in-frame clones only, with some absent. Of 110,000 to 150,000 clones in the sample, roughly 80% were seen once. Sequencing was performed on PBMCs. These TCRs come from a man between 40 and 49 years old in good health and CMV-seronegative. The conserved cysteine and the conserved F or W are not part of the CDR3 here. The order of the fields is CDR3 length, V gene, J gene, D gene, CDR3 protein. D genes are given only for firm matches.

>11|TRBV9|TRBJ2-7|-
ASSVSPEWEQY
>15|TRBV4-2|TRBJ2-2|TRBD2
ASSQEASGANTGELF
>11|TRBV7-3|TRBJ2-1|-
ASSPTPYNEQF
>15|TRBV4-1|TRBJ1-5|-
ASSQLVQGLGNQPQH
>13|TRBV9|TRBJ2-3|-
ASSVVGDRAGTQY
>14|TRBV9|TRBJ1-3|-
ASSPQIPGAGNTIY
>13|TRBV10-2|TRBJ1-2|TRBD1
ASSESNRGSYGYT
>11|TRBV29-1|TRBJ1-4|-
SVQPNREEKLF
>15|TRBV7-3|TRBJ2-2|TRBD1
ASSLGTGGLRTGELF
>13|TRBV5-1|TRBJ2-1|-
ASRTLWGGGDEQF
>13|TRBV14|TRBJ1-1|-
ASSQDGAANTEAF
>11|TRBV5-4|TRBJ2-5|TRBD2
ASRLREEETQY
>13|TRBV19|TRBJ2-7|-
ASSRGGWRTYEQY
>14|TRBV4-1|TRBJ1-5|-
ASSQGAERSNQPQH
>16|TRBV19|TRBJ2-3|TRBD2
ASSILLAGAAAADTQY